This is a list of T cell receptor beta chains from one sample in a study of blood T cell repertoires in COVID-19. This table comes from immunoSEQ multiplex PCR, and its TCRdb copy is limited to in-frame clones, with some not included. The sample carries 380,000 or so clones, about four fifths recorded once. Sequencing was done on a sample of peripheral blood. The receptors shown here come from a human donor with acute or convalescent COVID-19. The donor label of this sample is uncertain. CDR3s include the opening cysteine and the closing phenylalanine or tryptophan. A D gene is named only where the DNA matches it firmly. The size of a clone is reported for some rows only, either as once, few or many, or as a class for expanded clones.

CDR3 length	clone size	V gene	D gene	J gene	CDR3 DNA	CDR3 protein
14	-	TRBV7-9	-	TRBJ1-1	TGTGCCAGCAGCTTAGAAGGGGCAGGGACTGAAGCTTTCTTT	CASSLEGAGTEAFF
19	-	TRBV5-8	TRBD2	TRBJ2-1	TGTGCCAGCAGCTTCGGGACTAGCGGGAGCCGGTCGTGGGGTAATGAGCAGTTCTTC	CASSFGTSGSRSWGNEQFF
15	-	TRBV3-1/TRBV3-2	TRBD2	TRBJ2-1	TGTGCCAGCAGCCGGTTACTAGCGGGGACCAATGAGCAGTTCTTC	CASSRLLAGTNEQFF
13	-	TRBV10-1	TRBD1	TRBJ2-3	TGCGCCAGCAGACGACAGGGTTCAGATACGCAGTATTTT	CASRRQGSDTQYF
13	once	TRBV18	TRBD1	TRBJ1-1	TGTGCCAGCTCGCCCGACAGGGGTGTTGAAGCTTTCTTT	CASSPDRGVEAFF
13	-	TRBV12-3/TRBV12-4	TRBD1	TRBJ1-2	TGTGCCAGCAGTGAGGGGGCGCTGTATGGCTACACCTTC	CASSEGALYGYTF
19	-	TRBV15	-	TRBJ2-5	TGTGCCACCAGCAGAGACCTCTTAGCCGACTACAACATTAAAGAGACCCAGTACTTC	CATSRDLLADYNIKETQYF
14	-	TRBV15	-	TRBJ1-2	TGTGCCACCAGCGGACCCTTCAGGGGATTTGGCTACACCTTC	CATSGPFRGFGYTF
13	few	TRBV14	-	TRBJ1-2	TGTGCCAGCAGCCAAGATTTTATCAGTGGCTACACCTTC	CASSQDFISGYTF
15	-	TRBV2	TRBD1	TRBJ1-5	TGTGCCAGCAGCGATAACAGGGGGCCGAATCAGCCCCAGCATTTT	CASSDNRGPNQPQHF
15	-	TRBV28	TRBD1	TRBJ2-2	TGTGCCAGCAGCCTGGGACAGGGGAACACCGGGGAGCTGTTTTTT	CASSLGQGNTGELFF
14	-	TRBV2	TRBD1	TRBJ2-2	TGTGCCAGCAGAGGGGACAGTGACACCGGGGAGCTGTTTTTT	CASRGDSDTGELFF
16	-	TRBV20-1	TRBD2	TRBJ2-7	TGCAGTGCTAGTCAGGCGCGGGGGAAGGGGAACTACGAGCAGTACTTC	CSASQARGKGNYEQYF
14	-	TRBV3-1/TRBV3-2	-	TRBJ1-6	TGTGCCAGCAGCCCAAGTCCGGGGAATTCACCCCTCCACTTT	CASSPSPGNSPLHF
13	few	TRBV9	-	TRBJ1-3	TGTGCCAGCAGCAAGATGGCCTCCAACACCATATATTTT	CASSKMASNTIYF
15	few	TRBV5-4	-	TRBJ2-7	TGTGCCAGCAGCGGGGGCCAGGGTTCGGTATACGAGCAGTACTTC	CASSGGQGSVYEQYF
14	-	TRBV27	-	TRBJ2-3	TGTGCCAGCAAGGGGTTTCGGGGCACAGATACGCAGTATTTT	CASKGFRGTDTQYF
13	few	TRBV29-1	-	TRBJ1-5	TGCAGCGTTGTTGAGACTGATAATCAGCCCCAGCATTTT	CSVVETDNQPQHF
14	-	TRBV19	-	TRBJ2-5	TGTGCCAGTAGCGAACAACAGGGAAGGGAGACCCAGTACTTC	CASSEQQGRETQYF
13	few	TRBV18	-	TRBJ1-2	TGTGCCAGCTCACCAACAGGAGAGGATGGCTACACCTTC	CASSPTGEDGYTF